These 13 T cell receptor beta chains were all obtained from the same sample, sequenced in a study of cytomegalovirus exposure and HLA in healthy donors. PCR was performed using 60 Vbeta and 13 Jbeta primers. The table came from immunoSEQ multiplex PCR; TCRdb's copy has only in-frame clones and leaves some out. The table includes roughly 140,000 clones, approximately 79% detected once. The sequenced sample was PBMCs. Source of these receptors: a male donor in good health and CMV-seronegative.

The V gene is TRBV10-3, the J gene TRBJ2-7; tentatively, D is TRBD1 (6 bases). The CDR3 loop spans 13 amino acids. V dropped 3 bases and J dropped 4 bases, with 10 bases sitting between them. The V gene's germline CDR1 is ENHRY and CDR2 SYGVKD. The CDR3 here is CAISEQGRYEQYF. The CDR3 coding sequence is TGTGCCATCAGTGAACAGGGTCGGTACGAGCAGTACTTC.

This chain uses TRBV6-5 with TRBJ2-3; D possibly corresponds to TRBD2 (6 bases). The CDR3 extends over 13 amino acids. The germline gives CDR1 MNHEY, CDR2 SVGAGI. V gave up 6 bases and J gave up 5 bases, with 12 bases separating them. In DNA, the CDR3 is TGTGCCAGCAGGGAAATGGGACTAGATACGCAGTATTTT. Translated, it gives CASREMGLDTQYF.

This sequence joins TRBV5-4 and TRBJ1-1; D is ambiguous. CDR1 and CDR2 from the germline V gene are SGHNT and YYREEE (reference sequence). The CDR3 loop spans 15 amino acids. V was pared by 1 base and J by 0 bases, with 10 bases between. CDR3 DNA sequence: TGTGCCAGCAGCTTGTGGCTCGGGATGAACACTGAAGCTTTCTTT. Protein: CASSLWLGMNTEAFF.

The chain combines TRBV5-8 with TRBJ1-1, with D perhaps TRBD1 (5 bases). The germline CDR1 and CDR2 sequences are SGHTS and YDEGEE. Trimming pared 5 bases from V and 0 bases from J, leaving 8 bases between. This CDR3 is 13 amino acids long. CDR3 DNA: TGTGCCAGCAGTCAGGGTGTGAACACTGAAGCTTTCTTT. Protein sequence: CASSQGVNTEAFF.

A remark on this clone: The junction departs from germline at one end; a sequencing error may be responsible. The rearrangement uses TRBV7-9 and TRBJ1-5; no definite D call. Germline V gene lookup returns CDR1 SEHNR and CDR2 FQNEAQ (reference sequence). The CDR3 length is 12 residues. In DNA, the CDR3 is TGTTCCAGCAGCTTATTAGATCAGCCCCAGCATTTT. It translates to CSSSLLDQPQHF.

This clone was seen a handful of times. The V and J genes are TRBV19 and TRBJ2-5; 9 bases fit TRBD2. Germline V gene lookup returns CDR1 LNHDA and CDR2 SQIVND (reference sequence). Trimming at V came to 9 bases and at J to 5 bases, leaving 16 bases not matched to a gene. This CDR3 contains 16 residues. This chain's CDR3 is CASTEGREGLGETQYF. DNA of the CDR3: TGTGCCAGCACGGAGGGGCGGGAGGGACTAGGGGAGACCCAGTACTTC.

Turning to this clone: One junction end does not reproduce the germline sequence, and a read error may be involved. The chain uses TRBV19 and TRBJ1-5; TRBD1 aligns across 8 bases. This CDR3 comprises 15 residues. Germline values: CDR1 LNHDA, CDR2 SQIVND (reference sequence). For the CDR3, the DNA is TGTGCCAGTAGGGAGGGGACAGGCTCCAATCAGCCCCAACATTTT. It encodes CASREGTGSNQPQHF.

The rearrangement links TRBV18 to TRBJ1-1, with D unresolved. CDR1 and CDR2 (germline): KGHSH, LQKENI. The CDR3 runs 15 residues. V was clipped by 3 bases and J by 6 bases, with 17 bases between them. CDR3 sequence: CASSPFRDLGAEAFF. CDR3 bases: TGTGCCAGCTCACCGTTCCGAGATCTGGGAGCTGAAGCTTTCTTT. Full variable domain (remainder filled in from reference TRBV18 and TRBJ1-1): NAGVMQNPRHLVRRRGQEARLRCSPMKGHSHVYWYRQLPEEGLKFMVYLQKENIIDESGMPKERFSAEFPKEGPSILRIQQVVRGDSAAYFCASSPFRDLGAEAFFGQGTRLTVV.

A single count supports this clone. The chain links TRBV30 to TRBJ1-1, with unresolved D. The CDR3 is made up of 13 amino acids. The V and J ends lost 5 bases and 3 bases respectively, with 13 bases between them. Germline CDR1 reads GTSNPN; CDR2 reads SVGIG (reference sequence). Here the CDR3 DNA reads TGTGCCTGGGGGAATCGGGGTGACACTGAAGCTTTCTTT. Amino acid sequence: CAWGNRGDTEAFF.

The CDR3 loop reads CASSVGTLYEQYF. The DNA of the CDR3 is TGTGCCAGCAGTGTGGGCACACTCTACGAGCAGTACTTC. The chain links TRBV27 to TRBJ2-7; D unclear. The CDR3 contains 13 residues. Trimming removed 5 bases from V and 3 bases from J, with 11 bases in between. Germline values: CDR1 MNHEY, CDR2 SMNVEV (reference sequence).

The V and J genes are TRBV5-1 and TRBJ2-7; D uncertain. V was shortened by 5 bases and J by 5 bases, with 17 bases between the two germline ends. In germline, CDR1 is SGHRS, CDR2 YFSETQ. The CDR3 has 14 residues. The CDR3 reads CASRFAEATDEQYF. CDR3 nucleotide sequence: TGCGCCAGCAGGTTCGCAGAAGCGACCGACGAGCAGTACTTC.

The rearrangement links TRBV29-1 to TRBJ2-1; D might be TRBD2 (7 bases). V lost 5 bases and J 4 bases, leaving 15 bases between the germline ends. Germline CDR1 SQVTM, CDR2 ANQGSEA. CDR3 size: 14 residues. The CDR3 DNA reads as TGCAGCGTTCTGCGGGGGCCACCTTACAATGAGCAGTTCTTC. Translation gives CSVLRGPPYNEQFF.

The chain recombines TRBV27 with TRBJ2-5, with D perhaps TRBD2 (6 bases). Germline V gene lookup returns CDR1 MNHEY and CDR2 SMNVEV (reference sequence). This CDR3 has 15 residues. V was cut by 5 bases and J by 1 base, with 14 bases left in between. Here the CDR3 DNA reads TGTGCCAGCAGTCACGGGGGAGCACTCCAAGAGACCCAGTACTTC. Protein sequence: CASSHGGALQETQYF.